The 23 T cell receptor beta chains given below trace back to one sample, sequenced in a study of cytomegalovirus exposure and HLA in healthy donors. Amplification used 60 Vbeta primers and 13 Jbeta primers. The table came from immunoSEQ multiplex PCR; TCRdb's copy has only in-frame clones and leaves some out. This listing includes tens of thousands of clones. Sequenced input: PBMCs. Receptor source: a man aged 50 to 60 in good health and CMV-seropositive.

V and J are TRBV6-6 and TRBJ2-7; D perhaps matches TRBD1 (5 bases). This CDR3 has 15 amino acids. The V gene lost 6 bases and the J gene lost 0 bases, with 15 bases spanning the gap. Germline assignment: CDR1 MNHNY and CDR2 SVGAGI (reference sequence). In nucleotides, the CDR3 is TGTGCCAGCAGCCGCGCACAGGCGAGCTCCTACGAGCAGTACGTC. It translates to CASSRAQASSYEQYV.

The gene calls are TRBV15 and TRBJ2-2, with a weak D call TRBD2 (7 bases). Per germline, CDR1 LNHNV and CDR2 YYDKDF (reference sequence). This CDR3 spans 16 amino acids. Trimming removed 2 bases from V and 4 bases from J, with 14 bases in between. CDR3 DNA sequence: TGTGCCACCAGCAGACTCCGGGGGGCGTCCACCGGGGAGCTGTTTTTT. Protein: CATSRLRGASTGELFF.

The chain has TRBV5-1 and TRBJ1-1, with TRBD1 identical over 7 bases. Trimming cost V 9 bases and J 0 bases; bases outside gene matches: 5. CDR1 and CDR2 (germline): SGHRS, YFSETQ. The CDR3 length is 13 residues. The CDR3 spells CATKTGMNTEAFF. The CDR3 DNA reads TGCGCCACCAAGACAGGGATGAACACTGAAGCTTTCTTT.

The genes are TRBV4-1 and TRBJ2-1; TRBD2 is a possible D gene (6 bases). The CDR3 length is 15 residues. Between the trimmed V and J ends, which lost 2 bases and 7 bases, there was a span of 15 bases. Looked up from germline, CDR1 is MGHRA and CDR2 is YSYEKL. CDR3 nucleotides: TGCGCCAGCAGCCAATTTGCCCTAGCGCCAAATGAGCAGTTCTTC. It is translated as CASSQFALAPNEQFF.

The chain is built from TRBV19 and TRBJ2-1; TRBD2 matches 9 bases. J lost 0 bases, V lost 4 bases, and 1 base had no gene match. CDR1 LNHDA and CDR2 SQIVND come from the germline V gene (reference sequence). This CDR3 region has 15 residues. The DNA of the CDR3 is TGTGCCAGTAGTACGCGGGGGGGCTCCTACAATGAGCAGTTCTTC. Translation gives CASSTRGGSYNEQFF.

V usage is TRBV2 and J usage is TRBJ2-3; 8 nucleotides match TRBD2. Losses at the gene ends were 7 bases for V and 2 bases for J; bases not matched to a gene: 8. The CDR3 has 15 residues. Per the germline V gene, CDR1 is SNHLY and CDR2 is FYNNEI. For the CDR3, the DNA is TGTGCCAGCACCCCGGGGGGGAGTGTCACAGATACGCAGTATTTT. This encodes CASTPGGSVTDTQYF.

The rearrangement links TRBV5-8 to TRBJ1-1, with D perhaps TRBD1 (6 bases). Germline CDR1 and CDR2: SGHTS and YDEGEE. CDR3 size: 15 residues. Trimming left V 4 bases short and J 1 base short, with 14 bases between. The CDR3 sequence: CASSITGMPNTEAFF. The CDR3 region has the DNA TGTGCCAGCAGCATTACAGGGATGCCGAACACTGAAGCTTTCTTT.

The chain uses TRBV5-5 and TRBJ1-2; D might be TRBD1 (5 bases). Germline V CDR1 and CDR2: SGHKS, YYEKEE (reference sequence). The ends were cut back, 0 bases at V and 4 bases at J, with 13 bases in the middle. This CDR3 is built from 15 residues. The DNA for the CDR3 is TGTGCCAGCAGCTTGGGGGGAGGGGCCGCCTATGGCTACACCTTC. Protein sequence: CASSLGGGAAYGYTF.

The chain combines TRBV11-3 with TRBJ2-2; 9 bases are shared with TRBD1. CDR1 and CDR2 from the germline V gene are SGHNT and YENEEA. After removal of 3 bases from V and 1 base from J, the junction contained 0 bases not matched to a gene. The length of the CDR3 is 15 residues. CDR3 sequence (DNA): TGTGCCAGCAGCTTGGACAGGGGGAACACCGGGGAGCTGTTTTTT. Its protein is CASSLDRGNTGELFF.

The chain is built from TRBV5-4 and TRBJ2-2; tentative D call: TRBD2 (6 bases). V lost 2 bases to trimming and J lost 1 base, with 12 bases between them. Germline V gene lookup returns CDR1 SGHNT and CDR2 YYREEE (reference sequence). This CDR3 spans 16 amino acids. The CDR3 nucleotides read TGTGCCAGCAGCTTAGATTCGGGAGTGAACACCGGGGAGCTGTTTTTT. Protein: CASSLDSGVNTGELFF.

The chain combines TRBV19 with TRBJ1-2; the D gene is possibly TRBD1 (6 bases). Germline V gene data show CDR1 as LNHDA and CDR2 as SQIVND (reference sequence). Deletions cut 3 bases from V and 4 bases from J, with 12 bases between. CDR3 length: 14 amino acids. This CDR3 is CASSMGAGPYGYTF. CDR3 in DNA: TGTGCCAGTAGTATGGGGGCTGGTCCCTATGGCTACACCTTC.

V and J are TRBV6-5 and TRBJ1-5; D is perhaps TRBD1 (5 bases). CDR3 length: 15 residues. Trimming took off 2 bases at V and 5 bases at J, with 13 bases between the two ends. Germline CDR1 reads MNHEY; CDR2 reads SVGAGI. In DNA, the CDR3 is TGTGCCAGCAGTTACGGGCAGGGTCCCCATCAGCCCCAGCATTTT. Amino acids: CASSYGQGPHQPQHF.

The chain employs TRBV18 and TRBJ2-2, with D tentatively TRBD2 (6 bases). CDR3 length: 13 amino acids. V shed 3 bases and J shed 11 bases, with 13 bases lying between them. In germline, CDR1 is KGHSH, CDR2 LQKENI. In nucleotides, the CDR3 is TGTGCCAGCTCACCCACCGGGAGCTACGAGCTGTTTTTT. Amino acid sequence: CASSPTGSYELFF. Full variable domain (missing parts from reference TRBV18 and TRBJ2-2): NAGVMQNPRHLVRRRGQEARLRCSPMKGHSHVYWYRQLPEEGLKFMVYLQKENIIDESGMPKERFSAEFPKEGPSILRIQQVVRGDSAAYFCASSPTGSYELFFGEGSRLTVL.

This chain joins TRBV5-1 and TRBJ1-1; 7 positions agree with TRBD1. Germline CDR1 SGHRS, CDR2 YFSETQ. This CDR3 contains 13 residues. Germline trimming cut 7 bases from V and 1 base from J; bases unmatched to any gene: 4. The CDR3 sequence is CASLGQPNTEAFF. As DNA, the CDR3 is TGCGCCAGCTTGGGACAGCCGAACACTGAAGCTTTCTTT.

The chain carries TRBV13 and TRBJ1-1, with TRBD1 as a possible D gene (5 bases). Germline V gives CDR1 PRHDT, CDR2 FYEKMQ (reference sequence). Trimming took 6 bases from V and 3 from J, leaving 11 bases between them. The CDR3 is 13 amino acids. CDR3 sequence: CASRITGDTEAFF. CDR3 DNA sequence: TGTGCCAGCAGGATCACGGGGGACACTGAAGCTTTCTTT.

V usage is TRBV5-4 and J usage is TRBJ2-7; D perhaps matches TRBD2 (6 bases). The germline V gene encodes CDR1 SGHNT and CDR2 YYREEE (reference sequence). The CDR3 has 16 amino acids. Trimming left V 0 bases short and J 3 bases short, with 16 bases between. The DNA for the CDR3 is TGTGCCAGCAGCTTGGCCGCGGGAAACGGGGTCTACGAGCAGTACTTC. Its translation: CASSLAAGNGVYEQYF.

This chain uses TRBV11-1 with TRBJ1-4; 7 bases are shared with TRBD1. Germline V gene lookup returns CDR1 SGHAT and CDR2 FQDESV (reference sequence). The junction had 3 bases not matched to a gene; V was cut back by 9 bases and J by 5 bases. This CDR3 spans 12 amino acids. This CDR3 is CARLQGNEKLFF. For the CDR3, the DNA is TGTGCCAGATTACAGGGGAATGAAAAACTGTTTTTT.

In nucleotides, the CDR3 is TGTGCCAGCAGCTTAGGAGGGACTAGCGAAAAGAGGGGGCGACGAGTGCAGTACGTC. Its protein product is CASSLGGTSEKRGRRVQYV. This chain joins TRBV11-2 and TRBJ2-7, with TRBD2 matching over 10 bases. The CDR3 consists of 19 residues. From germline, CDR1 is SGHAT and CDR2 FQNNGV. V shed 1 base and J 9 bases; nucleotides not matched to a gene: 21.

This chain uses TRBV27 with TRBJ2-7; tentative D call: TRBD1 (6 bases). Germline values: CDR1 MNHEY, CDR2 SMNVEV (reference sequence). The CDR3 is 16 residues long. V dropped 6 bases and J dropped 4 bases, with 22 bases sitting between them. The CDR3 loop is CASSRDQGHEVYEQYF. CDR3 DNA sequence: TGTGCCAGCAGCCGCGACCAGGGGCATGAGGTTTACGAGCAGTACTTC.

V gene TRBV6-6 combines with J gene TRBJ1-4, with 7 bases lining up with TRBD1. Germline V lookup: CDR1 MNHNY, CDR2 SVGAGI (reference sequence). Unmatched junction bases numbered 6, after V lost 5 bases and J lost 3 bases. The CDR3 is 15 residues long. In DNA, the CDR3 is TGTGCCAGCAGTAAACAGGGGACGGCTAATGAAAAACTGTTTTTT. It yields the protein CASSKQGTANEKLFF.

The gene calls are TRBV7-2 and TRBJ2-7, with 9 bases lining up with TRBD2. The CDR3 spans 14 residues. Germline V lookup: CDR1 SGHTA, CDR2 FQGNSA. The V gene end was trimmed by 6 bases and the J gene end by 0 bases; junction bases not matched to a gene: 3. CDR3 region: CASRTSGYSYEQYF. In DNA form, the CDR3 reads TGTGCCAGCAGGACTAGCGGATACTCCTACGAGCAGTACTTC.

This chain connects TRBV27 to TRBJ2-5, with TRBD1 matching over 7 bases. V dropped 2 bases and J dropped 5; count of bases not matched to a gene: 2. The V gene's germline CDR1 is MNHEY and CDR2 SMNVEV (reference sequence). This CDR3 has 13 residues. The CDR3 protein is CASSLLGGETQYF. CDR3 coding DNA: TGTGCCAGCAGTTTACTAGGGGGCGAGACCCAGTACTTC.

The chain carries TRBV4-2 and TRBJ2-2, with D unclear. The V end was cut by 10 bases, the J end by 6 bases, with 9 bases between. Germline V gives CDR1 LGHNA, CDR2 YNFKEQ. The CDR3 loop spans 11 amino acids. Here the CDR3 DNA reads TGTGCCACCCTCTCCGCCGGGGAGCTGTTTTTT. Protein product: CATLSAGELFF.